What follows describes a single T cell receptor (beta chain). This record comes from a study of blood T cells in healthy people across ages. Using a J-beta primer mix together with a sample-barcoded 5' primer, a second PCR was run for roughly 6 to 12 cycles. MiXCR, applied by TCRdb to the 5' RACE reads, yields one record per CDR3 protein. The sample has over 500,000 distinct CDR3 sequences, roughly half seen once. Germline lookup yields CDR1 KGHSH and CDR2 LQKENI. The CDR3 totals 14 residues. The source of this sequence is a woman of 80 years or more in good health. The chain couples TRBV18 to TRBJ2-4; D is undetermined. The J call is doubtful: the DNA matches TRBJ2-7 better. Sequencing was performed on blood. CDR3: CASSPNRIASEQYF. The CDR3 nucleotides read TGTGCCAGCTCACCGAACCGGATCGCCTCCGAGCAGTACTTC.